This T cell receptor (beta chain) was sequenced in a study of T-cell reconstitution after alpha-beta-depleted transplantation in children. General study findings and limits: Reported findings indicate that, about two months after transplant, alpha-beta T cells came from several hundred expanded clones, which were derived from non-depleted graft cells. One year after transplant, T-cell counts and diversity came mostly from newly produced T cells.

This clonotype came up many times. Its antigen is as yet unknown. Unique molecular identifiers were used to barcode this TCRbeta library. One entry per CDR3 protein, called by TCRdb with MiXCR from the PCR reads. The sample lists 150,000 to 200,000 distinct CDR3 sequences; approximately 10% were seen once. The CDR3 is 21 residues long. The V gene's germline CDR1 is DFQATT and CDR2 SNEGSKA (reference sequence). The junction had 22 bases not matched to a gene; V was cut back by 0 bases and J by 4 bases. V gene TRBV20-1 combines with J gene TRBJ2-4; 9 nucleotides match TRBD1. This receptor was taken from a boy aged 2 to 10 with acute myeloid leukemia, due to receive a stem cell transplant. The input for sequencing was PBMCs, taken before TCRalphabeta/CD19-depleted stem cell transplant. CDR3 nucleotides: TGCAGTGCTAGAGACCCATATGGGGGACAGGGTCCCACCCTTTTGAAAAACATTCAGTACTTC. Translating it yields CSARDPYGGQGPTLLKNIQYF.